This is a list of T cell receptor beta chains from one sample in a study of cytomegalovirus exposure and HLA in healthy donors. The method was immunoSEQ multiplex PCR; TCRdb's version includes in-frame clones alone and lacks a portion of them. This sample carries around 150,000 clones, over 75% of them seen once, and the ten largest clones take roughly 4.2%. What was sequenced was PBMCs. All receptors come from a man in his forties in good health and CMV-seronegative. CDR3s include the opening cysteine and the closing phenylalanine or tryptophan. Fields, in order: clone size, J gene, V gene, CDR3 protein. Clone size, where shown, is once, few, many, or a class for clones that have expanded.

few,TRBJ2-2,TRBV5-4,CASSLAQANTGELFF
NA,TRBJ1-2,TRBV4-3,CASSQGQGVGYGYTF
NA,TRBJ1-4,TRBV2,CASSGGQGVEKLFF
NA,TRBJ2-7,TRBV9,CASSVATGDYEQYF
NA,TRBJ2-1,TRBV6-6,CASSYPDWNSYNEQFF
NA,TRBJ1-2,TRBV5-1,CASSLGSPGANYGYTF
few,TRBJ1-1,TRBV7-6,CVEGRNTEAFF
NA,TRBJ1-6,TRBV19,CASTTEGTGDSPLHF
NA,TRBJ1-5,TRBV5-1,CASSLAGQGNQPQHF
NA,TRBJ1-1,TRBV30,CAWSVGQGTEAFF
NA,TRBJ1-1,TRBV5-4,CASSLGPREAFF
NA,TRBJ1-5,TRBV5-5,CASSLVAGADSNQPQHF
NA,TRBJ1-6,TRBV5-6,CASSLWDGSSYNSPLHF
NA,TRBJ1-2,TRBV2,CASSEQTTGGHGYTF
once,TRBJ2-1,TRBV11-2,CASSFLSPSSYNEQFF
NA,TRBJ1-2,TRBV11-2,CASSSTLGQGGYGYTF
NA,TRBJ2-3,TRBV19,CASSIRGLGIVF
NA,TRBJ1-6,TRBV2,CARTTGKGHSPLHF
NA,TRBJ2-1,TRBV7-9,CASSPSGLAGSYNEQFF
NA,TRBJ2-2,TRBV11-3,CASSLATQGATGELFF
NA,TRBJ2-3,TRBV29-1,CSVAGTGDTQYF
NA,TRBJ2-2,TRBV28,CASSPGGINTGELFF
NA,TRBJ2-5,TRBV2,CASLGHQETQYF
few,TRBJ1-1,TRBV5-1,CASSFTGGPGNTEAFF
once,TRBJ2-2,TRBV18,CASSPGDTTGELFF
once,TRBJ2-7,TRBV23-1,CASSRNRDTYEQYF
NA,TRBJ2-1,TRBV5-1,CASSLELVRDEQFF
NA,TRBJ2-7,TRBV30,CAWSRSYEQYF
NA,TRBJ2-3,TRBV19,CASSIGIGTATDTQYF
NA,TRBJ2-3,TRBV30,CAWSVGTSGVLRTDTQYF
NA,TRBJ1-2,TRBV6-5,CASSYQTGIGGYTF
NA,TRBJ2-5,TRBV2,CASSRTSASQETQYF
once,TRBJ2-7,TRBV19,CASKPAAATYEQYF
NA,TRBJ1-1,TRBV4-1,CASSQEWRKGGAFF
NA,TRBJ2-7,TRBV27,CASSPGGQFYEQYF
NA,TRBJ1-2,TRBV6-5,CASSYSSTGTSTF
NA,TRBJ2-3,TRBV6-6,CASSSHRGRGDTQYF
few,TRBJ1-6,TRBV30,CAWRGGTVDVSYNSPLHF
NA,TRBJ1-6,TRBV5-4,CASSLGGGNSPLHF
NA,TRBJ1-1,TRBV30,CAWSSWGVSMYTEAFF
NA,TRBJ1-2,TRBV4-3,CASSQDFTLGTGSYGYTF
once,TRBJ2-7,TRBV28,CASCLGGRSYEQYF